What follows is one TCR beta chain and its context. This sample is drawn from a study of blood T cell repertoires in COVID-19. Overall study: Spain, Italy and the United States supplied samples that represented acute and convalescent COVID-19. T cells, B-cell-depleted T cells, or PBMCs supplied cDNA or gDNA.

Per the germline V gene, CDR1 is MDHEN and CDR2 is SYDVKM. Trimming removed 3 bases from V and 3 bases from J; junction bases left unmatched: 7. The CDR3 is 16 residues long. In the source study's methods: Scientists estimated how many nucleated cells there were by amplifying reference gene primers. The table came from immunoSEQ multiplex PCR; TCRdb's copy has only in-frame clones and leaves some out. That table furnishes V, J and clone size, whereas the DNA furnished D and trimming. This sample has 81,000 or so clones, with around four fifths found just once. This sequence originates from a woman aged 70-85 years with active or convalescent COVID-19. The chain is built from TRBV28 and TRBJ1-3; 8 bases agree with TRBD1. Sequencing used peripheral blood. The CDR3 nucleotides read TGTGCCAGCAGTTTGTGGGGACAGGTTGATGGAAACACCATATATTTT. Its translation: CASSLWGQVDGNTIYF.